This T cell receptor beta chain was captured by sequencing in a study of blood T cell repertoires in COVID-19. Seattle enrolled patients during active infection and tracked them longitudinally. The CDR3 runs to 14 residues. V dropped 4 bases and J dropped 7 bases, with 15 bases sitting between them. The germline V gene encodes CDR1 SGHKS and CDR2 YYEKEE (reference sequence). Profiled with immunoSEQ multiplex PCR; TCRdb holds only in-frame clones, not every one. The table includes about 200,000 clones, about 80% detected once. The source of this sequence is a woman of 80 years or more with COVID-19, enrolled during active disease. The V gene is TRBV5-5, the J gene TRBJ1-5, with TRBD1 as a possible D gene (6 bases). The sample taken for sequencing was peripheral blood. As DNA, the CDR3 is TGTGCCAGCAGCCGCGAATCAGGGGAACAGCCCCAGCATTTT. Protein: CASSRESGEQPQHF.